A selection of T cell receptor beta chains follows, all from one sample in a study of CD8 T cells in Susac syndrome. TCRdb ran MiXCR on the immunoSEQ multiplex PCR reads and lists one entry per CDR3 protein. The data show around 150,000 distinct CDR3 sequences, approximately 96% seen once. Sequenced: CD4+ T cells from PBMCs. These receptors were obtained from a human donor with Susac syndrome. CDR3s include the opening cysteine and the closing phenylalanine or tryptophan. Each record gives: CDR3 DNA, CDR3 protein, clone size, V gene, J gene, D gene. D genes are given only for firm matches. Where a row states a size, it is once, few, many or the class of an expanded clone; other rows omit it.

CDR3nt: TGTGCCACCAGCAGAGATCGAAGGGGCCGAAACAATTCACCCCTCCACTTT; CDR3aa: CATSRDRRGRNNSPLHF; abundance: .; v_gene: TRBV15; j_gene: TRBJ1-6; d_gene: .
CDR3nt: TGCAGTGCTAAGGAGGGGAACACTGAAGCTTTCTTT; CDR3aa: CSAKEGNTEAFF; abundance: .; v_gene: TRBV20-1; j_gene: TRBJ1-1; d_gene: .
CDR3nt: TGTGCCAGCAGGGAATCCGGGACTCCAACGCCAAGCGGCTACACCTTC; CDR3aa: CASRESGTPTPSGYTF; abundance: .; v_gene: TRBV28; j_gene: TRBJ1-2; d_gene: .
CDR3nt: TGTGCCAGCAGACAGAGCGGGAGCCCGCCGGGGCAGTTCTTC; CDR3aa: CASRQSGSPPGQFF; abundance: once; v_gene: TRBV2; j_gene: TRBJ2-1; d_gene: TRBD2
CDR3nt: TGCGCCAGCAGCCAATCCGGGACTAGCGGACGCCAAGAGACCCAGTACTTC; CDR3aa: CASSQSGTSGRQETQYF; abundance: few; v_gene: TRBV4-1; j_gene: TRBJ2-5; d_gene: TRBD2
CDR3nt: TGTGCCAGCAGACCAGCAGGGACAGGGGGTGGCTACACCTTC; CDR3aa: CASRPAGTGGGYTF; abundance: .; v_gene: TRBV7-2; j_gene: TRBJ1-2; d_gene: TRBD1
CDR3nt: TGTGCCAGCAGCCAAGATAAACTAGCAGATACGCAGTATTTT; CDR3aa: CASSQDKLADTQYF; abundance: .; v_gene: TRBV14; j_gene: TRBJ2-3; d_gene: .
CDR3nt: TGTGCCACCTCACGTAACACCGGGGAGCTGTTTTTT; CDR3aa: CATSRNTGELFF; abundance: .; v_gene: TRBV24-1; j_gene: TRBJ2-2; d_gene: .
CDR3nt: TGTGCCAGCAGCTTAAAAGGTAGCGGGGTAGGCGAGCAGTACTTC; CDR3aa: CASSLKGSGVGEQYF; abundance: .; v_gene: TRBV7-3; j_gene: TRBJ2-7; d_gene: TRBD2
CDR3nt: TGCAGTGCTAGCCCGGGGACCCCGGGGGGCTACACCTTC; CDR3aa: CSASPGTPGGYTF; abundance: .; v_gene: TRBV20-1; j_gene: TRBJ1-2; d_gene: .
CDR3nt: TGCAGCTTTGAGGGGCCAGGGGTTGCGCAAGAGACCCAGTACTTC; CDR3aa: CSFEGPGVAQETQYF; abundance: .; v_gene: TRBV29-1; j_gene: TRBJ2-5; d_gene: .
CDR3nt: TGTGCCAGCAGCGTAATCGGCGGGGGCTACACCTTC; CDR3aa: CASSVIGGGYTF; abundance: .; v_gene: TRBV9; j_gene: TRBJ1-2; d_gene: .
CDR3nt: TGTGCCACCAGGCGGTCAGATACGCAGTATTTT; CDR3aa: CATRRSDTQYF; abundance: .; v_gene: TRBV15; j_gene: TRBJ2-3; d_gene: .
CDR3nt: TGTGCCAGCAGCTTTTCCGCAAACTATGGCTACACCTTC; CDR3aa: CASSFSANYGYTF; abundance: .; v_gene: TRBV11-2; j_gene: TRBJ1-2; d_gene: .
CDR3nt: TGTGCCACCAGTGAGGGGAAGCGGGTTTGGACCGGGGAGCTGTTTTTT; CDR3aa: CATSEGKRVWTGELFF; abundance: .; v_gene: TRBV24-1; j_gene: TRBJ2-2; d_gene: .
CDR3nt: TGCAGTGCTAGGGGACTGACAGGTTCTACCTTC; CDR3aa: CSARGLTGSTF; abundance: once; v_gene: TRBV20-1; j_gene: TRBJ1-2; d_gene: .
CDR3nt: TGTGCCAGCAGCCAAGCTTTGACACCGAACACCGGGGAGCTGTTTTTT; CDR3aa: CASSQALTPNTGELFF; abundance: .; v_gene: TRBV3-1; j_gene: TRBJ2-2; d_gene: .
CDR3nt: TGTGCCAGCAGCGTAGATTCCGGGAGGAGCACAGATACGCAGTATTTT; CDR3aa: CASSVDSGRSTDTQYF; abundance: .; v_gene: TRBV9; j_gene: TRBJ2-3; d_gene: TRBD2
CDR3nt: TGTGCCAGCAGATCGGACAGGGTACCTTCTGGCTACACCTTC; CDR3aa: CASRSDRVPSGYTF; abundance: .; v_gene: TRBV6-5; j_gene: TRBJ1-2; d_gene: TRBD1
CDR3nt: TGTGCCAGCAGCTCAGGGGGCGCGGTGAACACTGAAGCTTTCTTT; CDR3aa: CASSSGGAVNTEAFF; abundance: .; v_gene: TRBV12-3/TRBV12-4; j_gene: TRBJ1-1; d_gene: TRBD1
CDR3nt: TGTGCCAGCCGCCGACTTAGCGGGAGTGCAGATACGCAGTATTTT; CDR3aa: CASRRLSGSADTQYF; abundance: .; v_gene: TRBV2; j_gene: TRBJ2-3; d_gene: TRBD2
CDR3nt: TGTGCCAGCAGCGTAGCGGGACTCCCCACCGGGGAGCTGTTTTTT; CDR3aa: CASSVAGLPTGELFF; abundance: .; v_gene: TRBV9; j_gene: TRBJ2-2; d_gene: .
CDR3nt: TGTGCCAGCAGGAAACTGGGACAGGGGGTTAACTATGGCTACACCTTC; CDR3aa: CASRKLGQGVNYGYTF; abundance: once; v_gene: TRBV11-2; j_gene: TRBJ1-2; d_gene: TRBD1
CDR3nt: TGCGCCAGCAGCTTCAAGACTAGCGGGAAAGTTACCGGGGAGCTGTTTTTT; CDR3aa: CASSFKTSGKVTGELFF; abundance: .; v_gene: TRBV5-1; j_gene: TRBJ2-2; d_gene: TRBD2
CDR3nt: TGCAGTGCTAGAGGGGACTCGGCCACCGCAGATACGCAGTATTTT; CDR3aa: CSARGDSATADTQYF; abundance: .; v_gene: TRBV20-1; j_gene: TRBJ2-3; d_gene: .
CDR3nt: TGTGCCAGCAGTTACTCGACAGGGGGCTCCTGGAACACTGAAGCTTTCTTT; CDR3aa: CASSYSTGGSWNTEAFF; abundance: once; v_gene: TRBV6-5; j_gene: TRBJ1-1; d_gene: TRBD1
CDR3nt: TGTGCCAGCAGCCGCGCCCTAGCGGGGGGCCAAGAGACCCAGTACTTC; CDR3aa: CASSRALAGGQETQYF; abundance: once; v_gene: TRBV3-1; j_gene: TRBJ2-5; d_gene: TRBD2
CDR3nt: TGCTCCACCGGGGACAGAAACTATGGCTACACCTTC; CDR3aa: CSTGDRNYGYTF; abundance: .; v_gene: TRBV29-1; j_gene: TRBJ1-2; d_gene: TRBD1